Listed below are T cell receptor beta chains from one sample, sequenced in a study of PD-1 blockade in classical Hodgkin lymphoma. Repertoires were generated with immunoSEQ multiplex PCR, while TCRdb's copy carries only in-frame clones and drops some. The repertoire holds about 13,000 clones, roughly 78% seen once, with nearly 25% in the top ten. The sample in question was peripheral blood mononuclear cells (PBMCs), obtained at baseline. These receptors were taken from a human donor with classical Hodgkin lymphoma. The CDR3 runs from the conserved cysteine through the conserved F or W. D genes are given only for firm matches. Clone size is shown for a subset of rows, as once, few, many or a class of expanded clone.

size	V	J	D	CDR3	DNA
NA	TRBV7-2	TRBJ1-3	NA	CASSLIHGSGNTIYF	TGTGCCAGCAGCTTAATCCACGGCTCTGGAAACACCATATATTTT
once	TRBV5-1	TRBJ1-2	NA	CASSGGTSSVGYGYTF	TGCGCCAGCAGCGGCGGGACTTCCTCCGTGGGGTATGGCTACACCTTC
NA	TRBV11-2	TRBJ2-1	TRBD2	CASSPGLASPEQFF	TGTGCCAGCAGCCCTGGACTAGCCTCACCCGAGCAGTTCTTC
NA	TRBV18	TRBJ1-1	NA	CASSPRTENTEAFF	TGTGCCAGCTCACCCAGGACAGAGAACACTGAAGCTTTCTTT
NA	TRBV6-5	TRBJ2-5	NA	CATYDFGRQETQYF	TGTGCCACCTACGATTTCGGACGCCAAGAGACCCAGTACTTC
once	TRBV6-1	TRBJ1-1	NA	CASIPGAYNTEAFF	TGTGCCAGCATTCCGGGGGCATACAATACTGAAGCTTTCTTT
NA	TRBV5-1	TRBJ2-5	NA	CASSLVPETQYF	TGCGCCAGCAGCTTGGTTCCTGAGACCCAGTACTTC
once	TRBV7-8	TRBJ1-1	NA	CASSQVGREAFF	TGTGCCAGCAGCCAAGTGGGTAGGGAAGCTTTCTTT
NA	TRBV13	TRBJ1-1	NA	CANTLTGNTEAFF	TGTGCCAACACTCTGACAGGGAACACTGAAGCTTTCTTT
NA	TRBV7-9	TRBJ2-6	NA	CASSSDGSWGANVLTF	TGTGCCAGCAGCTCAGACGGATCTTGGGGGGCCAACGTCCTGACTTTC
few	TRBV6-5	TRBJ1-2	NA	CASSYSGGYGYTF	TGTGCCAGCAGTTACTCGGGGGGATATGGCTACACCTTC
NA	TRBV6-1	TRBJ1-1	TRBD1	CASRYRGLNTEAFF	TGTGCCAGCAGATACAGGGGGCTGAACACTGAAGCTTTCTTT
few	TRBV5-1	TRBJ2-3	NA	CASSLAGGSQDTQYF	TGCGCCAGCAGCTTGGCTGGCGGTTCTCAAGATACGCAGTATTTT
once	TRBV7-8	TRBJ2-7	TRBD1	CASSLGDRGPSYEQYF	TGTGCCAGCAGCTTAGGGGACAGGGGGCCCTCCTACGAGCAGTACTTC
NA	TRBV9	TRBJ2-5	NA	CASSGYQGPQETQYF	TGTGCCAGCAGCGGTTATCAGGGGCCCCAAGAGACCCAGTACTTC
NA	TRBV12-5	TRBJ2-6	NA	CPITRTRLRDYSGANVLTF	TGCCCTATCACTAGAACCAGGCTTCGTGACTACTCTGGGGCCAACGTCCTGACTTTC
few	TRBV7-2	TRBJ2-5	TRBD1	CASSSAHRGETQYF	TGTGCCAGCAGCTCCGCTCACAGGGGAGAGACCCAGTACTTC
NA	TRBV28	TRBJ1-5	NA	CASSDDQPQHF	TGTGCCAGCAGTGATGATCAGCCCCAGCATTTT
NA	TRBV19	TRBJ2-5	TRBD2	CASSILLAGGTGAQYF	TGTGCCAGTAGTATCCTCCTAGCGGGGGGGACGGGGGCCCAGTACTTC
NA	TRBV18	TRBJ1-1	TRBD1	CASSLQRQGYTEAFF	TGTGCCAGCTCACTACAAAGACAGGGTTACACTGAAGCTTTCTTT
few	TRBV7-9	TRBJ1-3	NA	CASSPSGGNTIYF	TGTGCCAGCAGCCCCTCGGGAGGAAACACCATATATTTT
NA	TRBV28	TRBJ1-4	NA	CASSPPRGKLFF	TGTGCCAGCAGTCCTCCGAGGGGGAAACTGTTTTTT